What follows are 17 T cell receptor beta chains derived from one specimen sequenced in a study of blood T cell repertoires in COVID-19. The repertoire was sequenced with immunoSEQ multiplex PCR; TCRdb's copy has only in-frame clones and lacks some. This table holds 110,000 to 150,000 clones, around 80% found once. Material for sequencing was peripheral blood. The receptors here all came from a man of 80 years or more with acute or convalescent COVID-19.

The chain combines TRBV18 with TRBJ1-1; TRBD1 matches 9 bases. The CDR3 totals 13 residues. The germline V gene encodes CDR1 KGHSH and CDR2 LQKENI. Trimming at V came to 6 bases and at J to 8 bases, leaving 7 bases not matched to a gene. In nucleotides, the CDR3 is TGTGCCAGCTCTCCCAACGGACAGGGGGAAGCTTTCTTT. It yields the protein CASSPNGQGEAFF.

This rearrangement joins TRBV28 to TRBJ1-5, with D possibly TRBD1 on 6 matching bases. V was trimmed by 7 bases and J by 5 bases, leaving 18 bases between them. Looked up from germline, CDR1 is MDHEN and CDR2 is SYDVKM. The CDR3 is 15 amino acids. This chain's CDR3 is CASTVRSGVYQPQHF. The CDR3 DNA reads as TGTGCCAGCACCGTTAGGTCAGGGGTTTATCAGCCCCAGCATTTT.

DNA for the CDR3: TGTGCCAGCTCAACGAGACAGGGTGAACAGCCCCAGCATTTT. As protein: CASSTRQGEQPQHF. The rearrangement links TRBV18 to TRBJ1-5; 7 bases are shared with TRBD1. Germline V gene data show CDR1 as KGHSH and CDR2 as LQKENI. V trimming: 5 bases; J trimming: 7 bases; junction bases outside the gene matches: 8. The CDR3 has 14 residues.

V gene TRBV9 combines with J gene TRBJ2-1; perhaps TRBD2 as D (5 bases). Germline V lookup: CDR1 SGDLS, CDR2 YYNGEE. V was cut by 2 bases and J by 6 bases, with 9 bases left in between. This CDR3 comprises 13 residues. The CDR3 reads CASSVAGLNEQFF. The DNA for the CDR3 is TGTGCCAGCAGCGTCGCGGGCCTCAATGAGCAGTTCTTC.

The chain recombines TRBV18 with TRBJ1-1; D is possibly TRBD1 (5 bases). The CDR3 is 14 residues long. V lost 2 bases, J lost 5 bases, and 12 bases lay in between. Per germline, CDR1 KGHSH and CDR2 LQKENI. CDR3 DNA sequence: TGTGCCAGCTCACCATCCAGGGAAGTGACTGAAGCTTTCTTT. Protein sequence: CASSPSREVTEAFF.

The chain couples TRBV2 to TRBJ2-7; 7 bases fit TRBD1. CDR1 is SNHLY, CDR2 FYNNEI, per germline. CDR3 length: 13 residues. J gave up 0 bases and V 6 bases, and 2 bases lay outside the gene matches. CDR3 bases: TGTGCCAGCAGAGGGGACAGCTCCTACGAGCAGTACTTC. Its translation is CASRGDSSYEQYF.

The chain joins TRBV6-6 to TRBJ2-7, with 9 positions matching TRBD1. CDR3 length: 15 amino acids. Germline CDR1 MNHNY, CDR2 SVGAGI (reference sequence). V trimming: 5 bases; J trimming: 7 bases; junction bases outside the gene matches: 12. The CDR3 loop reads CASSQGQGPEGEQYF. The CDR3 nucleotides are TGTGCCAGCAGTCAGGGACAGGGCCCTGAGGGGGAGCAGTACTTC.

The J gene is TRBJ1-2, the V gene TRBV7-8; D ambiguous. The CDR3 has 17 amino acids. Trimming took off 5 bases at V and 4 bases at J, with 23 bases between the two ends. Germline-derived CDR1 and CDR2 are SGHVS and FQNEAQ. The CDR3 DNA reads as TGTGCCAGCAGCCGACTCACCAGCGGCATCGGCCCCTATGGCTACACCTTC. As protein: CASSRLTSGIGPYGYTF.

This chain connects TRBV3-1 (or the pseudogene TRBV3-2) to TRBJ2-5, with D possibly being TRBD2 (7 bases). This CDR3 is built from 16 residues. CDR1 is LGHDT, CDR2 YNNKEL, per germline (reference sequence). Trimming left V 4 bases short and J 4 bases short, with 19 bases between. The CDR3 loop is CASSPWGGEARETQYF. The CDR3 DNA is TGTGCCAGCAGCCCCTGGGGGGGCGAAGCTAGAGAGACCCAGTACTTC.

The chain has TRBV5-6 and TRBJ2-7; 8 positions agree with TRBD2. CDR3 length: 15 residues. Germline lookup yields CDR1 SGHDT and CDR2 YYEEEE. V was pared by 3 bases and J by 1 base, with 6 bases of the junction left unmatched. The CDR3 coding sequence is TGTGCCAGCAGCTCGGAGCGGGGGAGATCCTACGAGCAGTACTTC. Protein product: CASSSERGRSYEQYF. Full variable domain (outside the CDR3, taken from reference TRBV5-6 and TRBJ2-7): DAGVTQSPTHLIKTRGQQVTLRCSPKSGHDTVSWYQQALGQGPQFIFQYYEEEERQRGNFPDRFSGHQFPNYSSELNVNALLLGDSALYLCASSSERGRSYEQYFGPGTRLTVT.

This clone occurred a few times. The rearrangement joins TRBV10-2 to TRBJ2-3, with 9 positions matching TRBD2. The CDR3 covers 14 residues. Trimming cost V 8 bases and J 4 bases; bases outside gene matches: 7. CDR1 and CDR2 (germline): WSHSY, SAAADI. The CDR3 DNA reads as TGCGCCAGCTCGGGGACTAGCCTCGCAGATACGCAGTATTTT. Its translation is CASSGTSLADTQYF.

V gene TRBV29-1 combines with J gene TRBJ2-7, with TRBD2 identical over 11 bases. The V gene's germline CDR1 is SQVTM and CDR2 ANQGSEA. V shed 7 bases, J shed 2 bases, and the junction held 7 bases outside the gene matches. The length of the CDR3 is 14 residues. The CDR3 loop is CSATTSGGTYEQYF. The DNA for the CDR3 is TGCAGCGCAACCACTAGCGGGGGAACCTACGAGCAGTACTTC.

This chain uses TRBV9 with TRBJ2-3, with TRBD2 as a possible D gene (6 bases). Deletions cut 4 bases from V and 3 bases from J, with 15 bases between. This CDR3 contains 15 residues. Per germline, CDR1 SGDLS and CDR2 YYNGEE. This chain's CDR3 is CASSLSGRRTDTQYF. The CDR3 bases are TGTGCCAGCAGCCTCTCAGGGAGGAGGACAGATACGCAGTATTTT.

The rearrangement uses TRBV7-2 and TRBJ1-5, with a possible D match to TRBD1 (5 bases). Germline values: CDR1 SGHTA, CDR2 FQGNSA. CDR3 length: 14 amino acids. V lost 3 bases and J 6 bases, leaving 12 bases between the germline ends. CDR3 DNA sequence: TGTGCCAGCAGCTTTGAGTGGGGGGGTCAGCCCCAGCATTTT. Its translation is CASSFEWGGQPQHF.

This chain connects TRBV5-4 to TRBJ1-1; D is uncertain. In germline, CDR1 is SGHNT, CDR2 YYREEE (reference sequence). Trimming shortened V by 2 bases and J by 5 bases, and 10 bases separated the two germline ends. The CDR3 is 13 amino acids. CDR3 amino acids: CASSFLGRTEAFF. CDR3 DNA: TGTGCCAGCAGCTTTTTGGGCAGGACTGAAGCTTTCTTT.

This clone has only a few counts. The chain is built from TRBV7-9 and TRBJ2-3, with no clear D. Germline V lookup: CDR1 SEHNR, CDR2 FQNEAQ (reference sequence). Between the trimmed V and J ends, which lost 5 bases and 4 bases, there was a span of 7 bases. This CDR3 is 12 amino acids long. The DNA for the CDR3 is TGTGCCAGCAGCCCGGTGGCAGATACGCAGTATTTT. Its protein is CASSPVADTQYF.

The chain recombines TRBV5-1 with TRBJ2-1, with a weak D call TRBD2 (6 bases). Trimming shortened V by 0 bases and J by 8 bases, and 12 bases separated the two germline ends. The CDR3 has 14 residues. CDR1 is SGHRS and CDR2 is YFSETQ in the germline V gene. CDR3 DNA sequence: TGCGCCAGCAGCTTGGGGGGCGGGGATGATGAGCAGTTCTTC. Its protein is CASSLGGGDDEQFF.